Here is one TCR beta chain with its context. The data were obtained in a study of brain T cells in children with intractable seizures. Only in-frame clones appear in the TCRdb table, and some are missing; sequencing was by immunoSEQ multiplex PCR. Here the sample spans 100,000 to 120,000 clones, 90% to 95% being singletons. Sequencing was limited to surgery cases with top T cell transcript signatures in brain tissue. The CDR3 runs 13 residues. V was cut by 7 bases and J by 3 bases, with 10 bases left in between. Germline V lookup: CDR1 SNHLY, CDR2 FYNNEI. This rearrangement joins TRBV2 to TRBJ2-1; D remains ambiguous. The sample consisted of peripheral blood, taken at surgery. The source is a boy under two years old with hemimegalencephaly and intractable seizures. CDR3 residues: CASIGQNYNEQFF. The CDR3 region has the DNA TGTGCCAGCATCGGGCAAAACTACAATGAGCAGTTCTTC.